These 22 T cell receptor beta chains originate from one sample sequenced in a study of human T cells and chemical hapten exposure. As for time point: patch test 1, 2 weeks after DPC sensitization. Specified treatment: therapeutic diphenylcyclopropenone sensitization with weekly scalp DPC. One entry per CDR3 protein, called by TCRdb with MiXCR from the RACE reads. The sample holds about 120,000 distinct CDR3 sequences, about 12% seen once. Sample: whole blood, taken in connection with sensitization to the hapten diphenylcyclopropenone (DPC). Receptor source: a woman in her fifties or sixties with alopecia areata. Some clones in this sample may be carry-over from other donors' samples.

This clonotype was recorded at least ten times. Here the CDR3 reads CASSVELAGAADTQYF. Here the CDR3 DNA reads TGTGCCAGCAGCGTAGAGCTAGCGGGAGCCGCAGATACGCAGTATTTT. The chain carries TRBV9 and TRBJ2-3, with 10 bases that match TRBD2. The germline V gene encodes CDR1 SGDLS and CDR2 YYNGEE. V lost 0 bases, J lost 4 bases, and 5 bases stayed unmatched. This CDR3 has 16 amino acids.

This rearrangement joins TRBV3-1 to TRBJ1-1, with D possibly being TRBD1 (5 bases). Germline loops: CDR1 LGHDT, CDR2 YNNKEL (reference sequence). This CDR3 is 12 amino acids long. V was shortened by 4 bases and J by 7 bases, with 10 bases between the two germline ends. CDR3 sequence: CASSLRQGEAFF. CDR3 DNA: TGTGCCAGCAGCCTCCGGCAGGGTGAAGCTTTCTTT.

This clonotype was seen many times. The gene calls are TRBV7-2 and TRBJ2-3, with 9 bases identical to TRBD2. V shed 2 bases, J shed 3 bases, and the junction held 6 bases outside the gene matches. The CDR3 covers 16 residues. Germline lookup yields CDR1 SGHTA and CDR2 FQGNSA. Here the CDR3 DNA reads TGTGCCAGCAGCTTACTTAGCGGGGGCGGGACAGATACGCAGTATTTT. It codes for CASSLLSGGGTDTQYF.

The chain carries TRBV28 and TRBJ1-6; possibly TRBD1 for D (6 bases). Germline V gives CDR1 MDHEN, CDR2 SYDVKM. Trimming took 6 bases from V and 10 from J, leaving 16 bases between them. The CDR3 has 14 residues. CDR3 amino acids: CASRRGIPRSPLHF. For the CDR3, the DNA is TGTGCCAGCAGAAGGGGGATTCCCCGCTCACCCCTCCACTTT. Full variable domain (rest looked up from reference TRBV28 and TRBJ1-6): DVKVTQSSRYLVKRTGEKVFLECVQDMDHENMFWYRQDPGLGLRLIYFSYDVKMKEKGDIPEGYSVSREKKERFSLILESASTNQTSMYLCASRRGIPRSPLHFGNGTRLTVT.

This clonotype was counted at least ten times. The chain carries TRBV6-1 and TRBJ2-1; D could derive from TRBD1 or TRBD2 (5 bases each). CDR3 length equals 16 residues. V gave up 6 bases and J gave up 5 bases, with 20 bases separating them. Germline V gene data show CDR1 as MNHNS and CDR2 as SASEGT. The CDR3 DNA follows: TGTGCCAGCAGACTATCCGGGACCCCACTTAACAATGAGCAGTTCTTC. This sequence encodes CASRLSGTPLNNEQFF.

CDR3 residues: CASSFGIGYTF. Here the CDR3 DNA reads TGTGCCAGCAGTTTTGGTATAGGCTACACCTTC. This rearrangement joins TRBV28 to TRBJ1-2; D is unresolved. Germline lookup yields CDR1 MDHEN and CDR2 SYDVKM. The V end lost 3 bases, the J end lost 8 bases, and 7 bases lay between the germline ends. The CDR3 length is 11 residues.

This clonotype was counted at least ten times. The V and J genes are TRBV10-3 and TRBJ2-1, with D hard to call. The CDR3 spans 11 residues. V lost 3 bases and J lost 15, with 12 bases in between. In germline, CDR1 is ENHRY, CDR2 SYGVKD. Written as DNA, the CDR3 is TGTGCCATCAGTGATCACCAGGAGTCGTTCTTC. Translation gives CAISDHQESFF.

This clonotype turned up a few times. The J gene is TRBJ1-6, the V gene TRBV7-9; a weak D match, TRBD1 (6 bases). V was cut by 0 bases and J by 9 bases, with 15 bases left in between. Germline CDR1 and CDR2: SEHNR and FQNEAQ (reference sequence). The CDR3 loop spans 16 amino acids. The chain's CDR3 is CASSLALGGRSSPLHF. As DNA, the CDR3 is TGTGCCAGCAGCTTAGCCTTAGGGGGACGGAGTTCACCCCTCCACTTT.

This clonotype was seen many times. The chain combines TRBV20-1 with TRBJ2-3; D unresolved. Germline CDR1 is DFQATT and CDR2 is SNEGSKA (reference sequence). The length of the CDR3 is 10 residues. V lost 7 bases, J lost 0 bases, and 2 bases lay in between. Here the CDR3 DNA reads TGCAGTGGTAGCACAGATACGCAGTATTTT. Translated, it gives CSGSTDTQYF.

V gene TRBV5-4 combines with J gene TRBJ2-1, with 8 bases aligning to TRBD2. With 4 bases clipped from V and 8 bases from J, the junction kept 11 bases outside the gene matches. This CDR3 is built from 15 residues. Germline values: CDR1 SGHNT, CDR2 YYREEE (reference sequence). CDR3 region: CASSLGLETWHEQFF. The CDR3 coding sequence is TGTGCCAGCAGCCTGGGACTAGAAACTTGGCATGAGCAGTTCTTC.

The table lists this clonotype with many counts. V and J are TRBV3-1 and TRBJ2-7; TRBD1 or TRBD2 may be the D gene (6 bases each). The V gene's germline CDR1 is LGHDT and CDR2 YNNKEL (reference sequence). The CDR3 has 16 residues. V lost 3 bases, J lost 6 bases, and 21 bases lay in between. DNA of the CDR3: TGTGCCAGCAGCCACCGTCGGGGGACACCCTCGGGCGAGCAGTACTTC. Translation: CASSHRRGTPSGEQYF.

This clonotype was seen many times. This chain links TRBV20-1 with TRBJ2-1; 11 positions agree with TRBD2. Germline assignment: CDR1 DFQATT and CDR2 SNEGSKA (reference sequence). The ends lost 6 bases at V and 8 bases at J; junction bases unmatched: 9. CDR3 length: 14 residues. The chain's CDR3 is CSAPTSGVIDEQFF. CDR3 bases: TGCAGTGCGCCGACTAGCGGGGTAATCGATGAGCAGTTCTTC.

The rearrangement links TRBV19 to TRBJ2-2, with 7 bases lining up with TRBD2. This CDR3 comprises 17 residues. The germline V gene encodes CDR1 LNHDA and CDR2 SQIVND (reference sequence). Trimming cost V 7 bases and J 2 bases; bases outside gene matches: 13. The CDR3 nucleotides read TGTGCCAGTACCGACCTTCCCGGGACTACCAACACCGGGGAGCTGTTTTTT. Amino acids: CASTDLPGTTNTGELFF. The entire variable domain, with the rest obtained from reference TRBV19 and TRBJ2-2, is as follows: DGGITQSPKYLFRKEGQNVTLSCEQNLNHDAMYWYRQDPGQGLRLIYYSQIVNDFQKGDIAEGYSVSREKKESFPLTVTSAQKNPTAFYLCASTDLPGTTNTGELFFGEGSRLTVL.

This clonotype was observed a handful of times. In DNA, the CDR3 is TGTGCCAGCAGCCGGGGCCGGAGCTCCTACGAGCAGTACTTC. It codes for CASSRGRSSYEQYF. V usage is TRBV7-9 and J usage is TRBJ2-7; the D call may be TRBD1 or TRBD2 (5 bases each). CDR3 length: 14 amino acids. With 5 bases removed from V and 0 bases from J, the gap between germline ends came to 11 bases. Germline lookup yields CDR1 SEHNR and CDR2 FQNEAQ (reference sequence).

The chain joins TRBV28 to TRBJ1-1, with D unresolved. This CDR3 has 14 amino acids. Germline values: CDR1 MDHEN, CDR2 SYDVKM. V shed 3 bases and J shed 5 bases, with 13 bases lying between them. The CDR3 bases are TGTGCCAGCAGTTTTCCCAGCATTGGGACTGAAGCTTTCTTT. Protein: CASSFPSIGTEAFF.

The table lists this clonotype with a few counts. V and J are TRBV29-1 and TRBJ2-3; 11 bases match TRBD2. Losses at the gene ends were 7 bases for V and 9 bases for J; bases not matched to a gene: 9. The CDR3 loop spans 13 amino acids. The germline V gene encodes CDR1 SQVTM and CDR2 ANQGSEA. The CDR3 reads CSGLAGGGLTQYF. The CDR3 DNA follows: TGCAGCGGGCTAGCGGGAGGAGGTTTGACGCAGTATTTT.

The chain joins TRBV5-8 to TRBJ1-2; possible D gene TRBD1, 6 bases. V lost 1 base to trimming and J lost 4 bases, with 17 bases between them. Looked up from germline, CDR1 is SGHTS and CDR2 is YDEGEE. CDR3 length: 16 amino acids. CDR3 loop: CASSLYRGARVYGYTF. CDR3 nucleotides: TGTGCCAGCAGCTTGTACCGGGGGGCGCGCGTCTATGGCTACACCTTC.

The chain employs TRBV29-1 and TRBJ1-1, with 7 nucleotides matching TRBD1. Germline V gene sequence: CDR1 SQVTM, CDR2 ANQGSEA. This CDR3 region has 14 residues. Losses at the gene ends were 5 bases for V and 3 bases for J; bases not matched to a gene: 9. The DNA for the CDR3 is TGCAGCGTTCGAACACAGGGGCAATACACTGAAGCTTTCTTT. Amino acid sequence: CSVRTQGQYTEAFF.

The sample holds many counts of this clonotype. This chain connects TRBV11-2 to TRBJ2-1; 7 bases are a match to TRBD2. This CDR3 spans 14 amino acids. The J segment lost 9 bases and the V segment lost 5 bases, leaving 10 bases of the junction unmatched. The germline gives CDR1 SGHAT, CDR2 FQNNGV. The CDR3 coding sequence is TGTGCCAGCAGCCCTCGGACTAGACATCGTGAGCAGTTCTTC. It specifies CASSPRTRHREQFF.

This clonotype showed up many times. The V gene is TRBV11-2, the J gene TRBJ1-6; 7 nucleotides agree with TRBD1. With V trimmed by 5 bases and J by 1 base, 2 bases remained unmatched. The CDR3 contains 15 residues. Germline V lookup: CDR1 SGHAT, CDR2 FQNNGV. CDR3 sequence reads: CASSTQGSYNSPLHF. CDR3 nucleotide sequence: TGTGCCAGCAGCACACAGGGGTCCTATAATTCACCCCTCCACTTT.

This clonotype has ten or more counts. V is TRBV7-9 and J is TRBJ1-5; D is undetermined. The V end lost 4 bases, the J end lost 4 bases, and 14 bases lay between the germline ends. Germline V gives CDR1 SEHNR, CDR2 FQNEAQ (reference sequence). The CDR3 loop spans 15 amino acids. CDR3 sequence (DNA): TGTGCCAGCAGCTCGGAGAAAGACATGAATCAGCCCCAGCATTTT. Its protein product is CASSSEKDMNQPQHF.

Many counts were recorded for this clonotype. The genes are TRBV14 and TRBJ2-7; TRBD1 matches 9 bases. Germline V lookup: CDR1 SGHDN, CDR2 FVKESK. CDR3 length: 14 residues. V shed 6 bases, J shed 3 bases, and the junction held 6 bases outside the gene matches. CDR3 sequence (DNA): TGTGCCAGCAGTCGCGCGGGACAGGGCTACGAGCAGTACTTC. This codes for CASSRAGQGYEQYF.